The source of this TCR beta chain is a study of regulatory T cells in long-lasting Graves disease. General study results and limits: Newly diagnosed patients had higher TCR diversity than persistent Graves' patients did.

Specified time point: persistent/refractory GD, antithyroid drugs over 5 years with positive TRAb. Isolated PBMC RNA provided the starting material for the TCR library. Peripheral blood, at approximately 10 milliliters, went into EDTA tubes. This clonotype has a handful of counts. Its antigen is as yet unknown. Germline-derived CDR1 and CDR2 are DFQATT and SNEGSKA (reference sequence). The V end was cut by 2 bases, the J end by 0 bases, with 16 bases between. The CDR3 spans 16 residues. To make TCR beta libraries, researchers used iRepertoire HTBI primers and Arm-PCR of CDR3 regions. TCRdb reanalysed the multiplex PCR reads using MiXCR and keeps one entry per CDR3 protein. Found here are around 400,000 distinct CDR3 sequences, roughly 25% of them singletons; the top ten hold about 29%.

The sample was peripheral blood mononuclear cells (PBMCs), taken when the disease was refractory, from a patient treated with antithyroid drugs. The TCR comes from a woman in her thirties or forties with Graves disease. The chain links TRBV20-1 to TRBJ1-1; possibly TRBD1 for D (5 bases). The CDR3 DNA is TGCAGTGCTAGATCTCTTTCGGGACGAGTGAACACTGAAGCTTTCTTT. This translates into CSARSLSGRVNTEAFF.